The subject of this entry is one T cell receptor beta chain. Its antigen is still unknown. Method: immunoSEQ multiplex PCR; TCRdb's copy keeps in-frame clones and lacks some. The sample holds just under 85,000 clones; more than 85% are singletons and the top ten take 7.6%. The source of the sample is a study of graft-versus-host responses after intestinal transplantation. Overall study context: Transplants given to recipients were multivisceral, liver-intestinal, or isolated intestinal. Study-wide findings and caveats: GvH clones were found in recipient marrow; some appeared first in ileum or blood.

This CDR3 has 17 residues. The V gene end was trimmed by 2 bases and the J gene end by 5 bases; junction bases not matched to a gene: 12. Germline V CDR1 and CDR2: LNHDA, SQIVND (reference sequence). The clonotype comes from a human donor who was the organ donor for an intestinal transplant. Sequencing was performed on unstimulated CD8+ T cells sorted from spleen or lymph node cells, taken before transplant. This chain links TRBV19 with TRBJ2-7; 10 positions agree with TRBD1. The CDR3 protein is CASSILEGDRGIHEQYF. Written as DNA, the CDR3 is TGTGCCAGTAGTATACTCGAGGGGGACAGGGGCATCCACGAGCAGTACTTC. Using reference TRBV19 and TRBJ2-7 for the parts outside the CDR3, the full variable domain is DGGITQSPKYLFRKEGQNVTLSCEQNLNHDAMYWYRQDPGQGLRLIYYSQIVNDFQKGDIAEGYSVSREKKESFPLTVTSAQKNPTAFYLCASSILEGDRGIHEQYFGPGTRLTVT.